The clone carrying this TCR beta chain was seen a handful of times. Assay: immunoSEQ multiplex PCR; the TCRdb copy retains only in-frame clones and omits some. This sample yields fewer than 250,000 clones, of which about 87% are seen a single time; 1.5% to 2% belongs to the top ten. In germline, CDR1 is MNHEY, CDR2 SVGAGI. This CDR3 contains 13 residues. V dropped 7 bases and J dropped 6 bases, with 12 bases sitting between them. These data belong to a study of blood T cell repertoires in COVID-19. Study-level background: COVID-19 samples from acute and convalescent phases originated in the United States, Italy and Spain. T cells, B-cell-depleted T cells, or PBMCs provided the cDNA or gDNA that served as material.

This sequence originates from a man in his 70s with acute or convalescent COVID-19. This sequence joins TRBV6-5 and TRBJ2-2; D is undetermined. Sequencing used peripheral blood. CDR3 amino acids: CASTLHTAGELFF. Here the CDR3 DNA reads TGTGCCAGCACCCTCCATACGGCCGGGGAGCTGTTTTTT.